This entry is about one T cell receptor beta chain. The study drew participants aged about 18 to 90 years from approximately 23 US areas. This sample is part of a study of blood T cell repertoires in COVID-19. Study-wide context: The samples span acute and convalescent COVID-19 from the United States, Italy and Spain.

The CDR3 is 17 amino acids. Germline values: CDR1 SGHTA, CDR2 FQGNSA. V was trimmed by 2 bases and J by 4 bases, leaving 17 bases between them. TCRdb keeps only in-frame clones here, not all; method: immunoSEQ multiplex PCR. The sample includes more than 350,000 clones, 80% to 90% of them seen just once. Sequenced: PBMCs or T cells enriched from blood (not recorded which). This rearrangement joins TRBV7-2 to TRBJ2-2, with D possibly TRBD1 on 5 matching bases. The TCR comes from a young man who had recovered from COVID-19. CDR3 sequence reads: CASSLLQGWIGTGELFF. The CDR3 bases are TGTGCCAGCAGCTTACTGCAGGGTTGGATAGGCACCGGGGAGCTGTTTTTT.